These 10 T cell receptor beta chains came from one sample sequenced in a study of T-cell memory formation after mild COVID-19. TCRdb analysed the 5' RACE reads with MiXCR anew, one entry per CDR3 protein. Among a few hundred thousand distinct CDR3 sequences, about a sixth were seen once, and the ten largest hold roughly 21%. Material for sequencing was PBMCs or a T cell subset sorted from them (not recorded which). The receptors shown here come from a man between 18 and 35 years old who had mild COVID-19 (a few samples of this study predate the infection). Cell type and time point are not known.

This clonotype occurred many times. The chain carries TRBV6-5 and TRBJ2-5; D is possibly TRBD1 (6 bases). Germline V gene sequence: CDR1 MNHEY, CDR2 SVGAGI. V was cut by 6 bases and J by 5 bases, with 16 bases left in between. The CDR3 runs to 14 residues. The CDR3 sequence: CASSDRSRSETQYF. Written as DNA, the CDR3 is TGTGCCAGCAGCGACAGGTCTCGGAGTGAGACCCAGTACTTC.

The chain's CDR3 is CASRGLAGYNEQFF. The CDR3, as DNA: TGTGCCAGCCGGGGACTAGCGGGTTACAATGAGCAGTTCTTC. This chain links TRBV2 with TRBJ2-1; 12 bases match TRBD2. CDR1 and CDR2 from the germline V gene are SNHLY and FYNNEI. The ends lost 8 bases at V and 4 bases at J; junction bases unmatched: 3. The CDR3 loop spans 14 amino acids.

The chain links TRBV10-3 to TRBJ1-1, with D tentatively TRBD1 (5 bases). CDR3 length equals 13 residues. Trimming pared 5 bases from V and 1 base from J, leaving 8 bases between. Germline V gene sequence: CDR1 ENHRY, CDR2 SYGVKD. Here the CDR3 DNA reads TGTGCCATCAGTAAGGGGTCGAACACTGAAGCTTTCTTT. Its translation is CAISKGSNTEAFF.

This rearrangement joins TRBV7-9 to TRBJ1-1; 7 bases are shared with TRBD1. Germline loops: CDR1 SEHNR, CDR2 FQNEAQ (reference sequence). V shed 4 bases and J 6 bases; nucleotides not matched to a gene: 8. There are 14 residues in the CDR3. As DNA, the CDR3 is TGTGCCAGCAGCTCCTTCAGGGGGACTCCTGAAGCTTTCTTT. It yields the protein CASSSFRGTPEAFF. Full variable domain (missing parts from reference TRBV7-9 and TRBJ1-1): DTGVSQNPRHKITKRGQNVTFRCDPISEHNRLYWYRQTLGQGPEFLTYFQNEAQLEKSRLLSDRFSAERPKGSFSTLEIQRTEQGDSAMYLCASSSFRGTPEAFFGQGTRLTVV.

This clonotype was recorded a few times. The chain links TRBV6-2 or TRBV6-3 to TRBJ2-7; weak D call: TRBD1 (6 bases). Trimming removed 2 bases from V and 2 bases from J, with 16 bases in between. From germline, CDR1 is MNHEY and CDR2 SVGEGT. The CDR3 runs 16 residues. CDR3 residues: CASSYPLDRIAYEQYV. DNA for the CDR3: TGTGCCAGCAGTTACCCGCTTGACAGGATAGCCTACGAGCAGTACGTC.

The chain uses TRBV6-2 or TRBV6-3 and TRBJ2-1; perhaps TRBD2 as D (5 bases). The germline V gene encodes CDR1 MNHEY and CDR2 SVGEGT. CDR3 length: 15 amino acids. V was shortened by 5 bases and J by 0 bases, with 11 bases between the two germline ends. CDR3: CASSLPRVSYNEQFF. CDR3 DNA: TGTGCCAGCAGTCTACCGAGGGTCTCCTACAATGAGCAGTTCTTC.

This clonotype was picked up a small number of times. This sequence joins TRBV7-9 and TRBJ2-3; weak D call: TRBD1 (6 bases). The CDR3 covers 15 residues. Germline CDR1 reads SEHNR; CDR2 reads FQNEAQ (reference sequence). V lost 6 bases and J 2 bases, leaving 15 bases between the germline ends. The CDR3 sequence is CASSFRGQITDTQYF. CDR3 bases: TGTGCCAGCAGTTTTCGTGGACAGATCACAGATACGCAGTATTTT.

This rearrangement joins TRBV7-2 to TRBJ2-3; D may be TRBD2 (5 bases). CDR3 size: 16 residues. Germline V lookup: CDR1 SGHTA, CDR2 FQGNSA. The germline V and J ends were trimmed by 1 base and 2 bases, with 13 bases remaining between them. The CDR3 DNA sequence: TGTGCCAGCAGCTTAGGGAGGTTTCCACCCACAGATACGCAGTATTTT. Amino acids: CASSLGRFPPTDTQYF.

This rearrangement joins TRBV7-6 to TRBJ1-2; D remains ambiguous. Trimming shortened V by 3 bases and J by 0 bases, and 14 bases separated the two germline ends. From germline, CDR1 is SGHVS and CDR2 FNYEAQ. This CDR3 is 16 amino acids long. The CDR3 DNA is TGTGCCAGCAGCTTGAGGGCTGAGGGAGCTAACTATGGCTACACCTTC. It yields the protein CASSLRAEGANYGYTF.

The J gene is TRBJ2-4, the V gene TRBV24-1; tentatively, D is TRBD1 or TRBD2 (5 bases each). Trimming stripped 5 bases from V and 0 bases from J, with 16 bases between. The CDR3 contains 17 residues. Germline V lookup: CDR1 KGHDR, CDR2 SFDVKD. The CDR3 sequence is CATSVGLGDIAKNIQYF. The CDR3 nucleotides are TGTGCCACCAGTGTGGGCTTGGGGGATATAGCCAAAAACATTCAGTACTTC.